These 30 T cell receptor beta chains came from one sample sequenced in a study of shared clonotypes between healthy human individuals. Profiling relied on immunoSEQ multiplex PCR, and the TCRdb table lists in-frame clones only, not all of them. The top ten hold 0.95% to 1.5% of the sample, which has roughly 1,800,000 clones, about 95% seen once. CD45RO negativity and positive selection for CCR7 defined naive CD8 cells, a population that excluded terminally differentiated effector memory CD45RA+ cells. What was sequenced was naive CD8+ T cells sorted from blood. Source of these receptors: a man in his late teens or twenties in good health.

The chain is built from TRBV4-1 and TRBJ2-5, with 8 bases aligning to TRBD1. Trimming at V came to 6 bases and at J to 5 bases, leaving 8 bases not matched to a gene. Germline loops: CDR1 MGHRA, CDR2 YSYEKL. The CDR3 is 14 amino acids. CDR3 sequence: CASRPTGGFETQYF. The DNA for the CDR3 is TGCGCCAGCAGGCCTACAGGGGGTTTCGAGACCCAGTACTTC.

The chain is built from TRBV19 and TRBJ1-1, with no clear D. This CDR3 has 16 residues. Germline values: CDR1 LNHDA, CDR2 SQIVND (reference sequence). Between the trimmed V and J ends, which lost 3 bases and 1 base, there was a span of 15 bases. The CDR3 here is CASSIDRIWQNTEAFF. CDR3 bases: TGTGCCAGTAGTATCGACCGGATATGGCAGAACACTGAAGCTTTCTTT. Supplemented by reference TRBV19 and TRBJ1-1, the full variable domain reads DGGITQSPKYLFRKEGQNVTLSCEQNLNHDAMYWYRQDPGQGLRLIYYSQIVNDFQKGDIAEGYSVSREKKESFPLTVTSAQKNPTAFYLCASSIDRIWQNTEAFFGQGTRLTVV.

The rearrangement links TRBV9 to TRBJ2-1, with a weak D call TRBD1 (7 bases). Germline V gene sequence: CDR1 SGDLS, CDR2 YYNGEE. Trimming stripped 3 bases from V and 8 bases from J, with 15 bases between. The CDR3 is made up of 14 amino acids. The CDR3 reads CASSASGGYDEQFF. The DNA for the CDR3 is TGTGCCAGCAGCGCATCAGGGGGGTACGATGAGCAGTTCTTC.

Of note for this clone: The sample contains more than one DNA sequence encoding this CDR3. This chain uses TRBV6-5 with TRBJ2-7, with D possibly matching TRBD2 (5 bases). Trimming took 6 bases from V and 3 from J, leaving 9 bases between them. The CDR3 totals 12 residues. Looked up from germline, CDR1 is MNHEY and CDR2 is SVGAGI. CDR3 amino acids: CASSPSGYEQYF. The DNA of the CDR3 is TGTGCCAGCAGCCCCAGCGGCTACGAGCAGTACTTC.

The CDR3 is CASSGTGGRYEQYF. CDR3 bases: TGTGCCAGCAGCGGCACAGGGGGCAGGTACGAGCAGTACTTC. The chain combines TRBV11-2 with TRBJ2-7; 9 bases match TRBD1. The germline V gene has CDR1 SGHAT and CDR2 FQNNGV. The CDR3 consists of 14 residues. V was pared by 5 bases and J by 4 bases, with 6 bases of the junction left unmatched.

V and J are TRBV15 and TRBJ1-1; D remains ambiguous. The CDR3 totals 15 residues. The germline V gene has CDR1 LNHNV and CDR2 YYDKDF (reference sequence). V lost 0 bases, J lost 0 bases, and 8 bases lay in between. The CDR3 here is CATSRDILMNTEAFF. The CDR3 nucleotides read TGTGCCACCAGCAGAGATATATTGATGAACACTGAAGCTTTCTTT.

This clone has a single count. The V and J genes are TRBV27 and TRBJ2-7; D remains ambiguous. The CDR3 runs to 14 residues. Germline CDR1 and CDR2: MNHEY and SMNVEV (reference sequence). Trimming took off 5 bases at V and 6 bases at J, with 17 bases between the two ends. The CDR3 DNA is TGTGCCAGCAGTCCCTCCGGACCGCCAGCCGAGCAGTACTTC. This gives the protein CASSPSGPPAEQYF.

The rearrangement joins TRBV28 to TRBJ2-1, with D unclear. Germline loops: CDR1 MDHEN, CDR2 SYDVKM. V lost 5 bases to trimming and J lost 0 bases, with 11 bases between them. The CDR3 consists of 15 residues. The CDR3 DNA reads TGTGCCAGCAGTATACAGCTGAGCTCCTACAATGAGCAGTTCTTC. Amino acid sequence: CASSIQLSSYNEQFF. Full variable domain (missing parts from reference TRBV28 and TRBJ2-1): DVKVTQSSRYLVKRTGEKVFLECVQDMDHENMFWYRQDPGLGLRLIYFSYDVKMKEKGDIPEGYSVSREKKERFSLILESASTNQTSMYLCASSIQLSSYNEQFFGPGTRLTVL.

J is TRBJ2-7 and V is TRBV30, with D maybe TRBD1 (6 bases). The V gene lost 2 bases and the J gene lost 7 bases, with 18 bases spanning the gap. Looked up from germline, CDR1 is GTSNPN and CDR2 is SVGIG (reference sequence). The CDR3 spans 14 residues. The CDR3 DNA reads TGTGCCTGGAGTTGGGGGCCCGGAAGTGAAGAGCAGTACTTC. Amino acid sequence: CAWSWGPGSEEQYF.

The rearrangement uses TRBV7-2 and TRBJ2-5; either TRBD1 or TRBD2 may fit D (7 bases each). Trimming shortened V by 3 bases and J by 5 bases, and 13 bases separated the two germline ends. CDR3 size: 14 residues. Germline lookup yields CDR1 SGHTA and CDR2 FQGNSA. For the CDR3, the DNA is TGTGCCAGCAGCTTTCAGGGGGGGGCGGAGACCCAGTACTTC. Its translation: CASSFQGGAETQYF.

This clone was counted a single time. This chain links TRBV13 with TRBJ2-7, with 12 positions matching TRBD1. Looked up from germline, CDR1 is PRHDT and CDR2 is FYEKMQ (reference sequence). Losses at the gene ends were 4 bases for V and 5 bases for J; bases not matched to a gene: 9. The CDR3 spans 16 residues. The CDR3 reads CASSYDGGTGGNEQYF. For the CDR3, the DNA is TGTGCCAGCAGCTACGACGGGGGGACAGGGGGCAACGAGCAGTACTTC.

This rearrangement joins TRBV30 to TRBJ2-1, with unresolved D. Germline values: CDR1 GTSNPN, CDR2 SVGIG (reference sequence). The V and J ends lost 0 bases and 5 bases respectively, with 11 bases between them. The CDR3 is 14 amino acids. In nucleotides, the CDR3 is TGTGCCTGGAGTGTTGAGTGGCGGAACAATGAGCAGTTCTTC. Translated, it gives CAWSVEWRNNEQFF.

The chain couples TRBV27 to TRBJ2-7; no clear D gene. V gave up 7 bases and J gave up 0 bases, with 7 bases separating them. CDR3 size: 12 residues. Per germline, CDR1 MNHEY and CDR2 SMNVEV (reference sequence). The CDR3 coding sequence is TGTGCCAGCATGGCCAACTCCTACGAGCAGTACTTC. Amino acid sequence: CASMANSYEQYF.

Only one count was recorded for this clone. V usage is TRBV7-9 and J usage is TRBJ2-3; D unresolved. The CDR3 covers 12 residues. Germline-derived CDR1 and CDR2 are SEHNR and FQNEAQ (reference sequence). V lost 6 bases and J lost 4, with 8 bases in between. Written as DNA, the CDR3 is TGTGCCAGCAGACCATTTTCAGATACGCAGTATTTT. Its translation: CASRPFSDTQYF.

The chain links TRBV19 to TRBJ2-7; 10 bases line up with TRBD2. V dropped 5 bases and J dropped 2; count of bases not matched to a gene: 3. Per germline, CDR1 LNHDA and CDR2 SQIVND (reference sequence). The CDR3 has 14 residues. CDR3 in DNA: TGTGCCAGTAGTCTGGGACTAGCGACCTACGAGCAGTACTTC. Its translation: CASSLGLATYEQYF.

The J gene is TRBJ2-7, the V gene TRBV5-6; D possibly corresponds to TRBD2 (6 bases). Looked up from germline, CDR1 is SGHDT and CDR2 is YYEEEE. V lost 2 bases and J 3 bases, leaving 12 bases between the germline ends. The CDR3 consists of 14 residues. CDR3 bases: TGTGCCAGCAGCTTAGGGGCTAGCGTCTACGAGCAGTACTTC. It translates to CASSLGASVYEQYF.

This chain links TRBV7-9 with TRBJ2-3; a possible D gene is TRBD2 (7 bases). V shed 7 bases and J shed 2 bases, with 19 bases lying between them. CDR1 and CDR2 (germline): SEHNR, FQNEAQ (reference sequence). CDR3 length: 16 amino acids. The DNA for the CDR3 is TGTGCCAGCACCGTGCTGGGGGGGCAATCCACAGATACGCAGTATTTT. Residues: CASTVLGGQSTDTQYF.

This chain connects TRBV11-2 to TRBJ2-3; the match to TRBD1 covers 12 bases. Trimming removed 4 bases from V and 6 bases from J; junction bases left unmatched: 5. The length of the CDR3 is 15 residues. The germline V gene encodes CDR1 SGHAT and CDR2 FQNNGV. CDR3 protein: CASSSWDRGQDTQYF. CDR3 bases: TGTGCCAGCAGCTCATGGGACAGGGGGCAGGATACGCAGTATTTT.

The rearrangement joins TRBV14 to TRBJ2-7; 9 nucleotides agree with TRBD1. The CDR3 length is 16 residues. After removal of 4 bases from V and 2 bases from J, the junction contained 9 bases not matched to a gene. Germline CDR1 reads SGHDN; CDR2 reads FVKESK. The CDR3 here is CASSPPGQGVPYEQYF. The CDR3 coding sequence is TGTGCCAGCAGCCCCCCGGGACAGGGCGTCCCCTACGAGCAGTACTTC. Variable domain in full (rest from reference TRBV14 and TRBJ2-7): EAGVTQFPSHSVIEKGQTVTLRCDPISGHDNLYWYRRVMGKEIKFLLHFVKESKQDESGMPNNRFLAERTGGTYSTLKVQPAELEDSGVYFCASSPPGQGVPYEQYFGPGTRLTVT.

The chain links TRBV11-2 to TRBJ2-7, with 8 bases lining up with TRBD2. Germline V CDR1 and CDR2: SGHAT, FQNNGV. CDR3 size: 18 residues. With 2 bases clipped from V and 1 base from J, the junction kept 13 bases outside the gene matches. CDR3 residues: CASSLSGGDEPFSYEQYF. The CDR3 DNA sequence: TGTGCCAGCAGCTTATCCGGGGGGGACGAACCTTTTTCCTACGAGCAGTACTTC.

This clone was counted a few times. The chain has TRBV28 and TRBJ1-1, with a tentative D call TRBD1 (5 bases). Germline CDR1 and CDR2: MDHEN and SYDVKM. The CDR3 is 15 amino acids. V was clipped by 0 bases and J by 1 base, with 9 bases between them. The CDR3 region is CASSLWETENTEAFF. The CDR3 region has the DNA TGTGCCAGCAGTTTATGGGAGACAGAGAACACTGAAGCTTTCTTT.

This clone occurred once. The chain carries TRBV7-3 and TRBJ2-3; 11 bases are shared with TRBD1. CDR1 and CDR2 (germline): SGHTA, FQGTGA. The CDR3 loop spans 16 amino acids. V lost 3 bases, J lost 4 bases, and 6 bases stayed unmatched. CDR3 nucleotides: TGTGCCAGCAGCTTTGTTGGGACAGGGGGGGCAGATACGCAGTATTTT. Translated, it gives CASSFVGTGGADTQYF.

The gene calls are TRBV9 and TRBJ2-7, with D perhaps matching TRBD1 (5 bases). Per the germline V gene, CDR1 is SGDLS and CDR2 is YYNGEE. The CDR3 has 13 residues. V shed 3 bases and J shed 1 base, with 8 bases lying between them. The CDR3 DNA sequence: TGTGCCAGCAGCGAGGACAAGTCCTACGAGCAGTACTTC. It codes for CASSEDKSYEQYF.

V and J are TRBV11-2 and TRBJ2-1; D gene uncertain. V lost 0 bases and J 8 bases, leaving 11 bases between the germline ends. CDR3 length equals 14 residues. Germline V gene lookup returns CDR1 SGHAT and CDR2 FQNNGV. The CDR3 is CASSLDLEIDEQFF. The DNA for the CDR3 is TGTGCCAGCAGCTTAGATCTGGAGATCGATGAGCAGTTCTTC.

This rearrangement joins TRBV2 to TRBJ1-3; D call uncertain. Between the trimmed V and J ends, which lost 9 bases and 1 base, there was a span of 13 bases. This CDR3 has 14 residues. Per the germline V gene, CDR1 is SNHLY and CDR2 is FYNNEI. The CDR3 spells CARTGTGSGNTIYF. CDR3 nucleotides: TGTGCCAGAACCGGCACGGGGTCTGGAAACACCATATATTTT.

The chain combines TRBV15 with TRBJ2-3; D gene ambiguous. CDR3 length equals 12 residues. Germline V gene sequence: CDR1 LNHNV, CDR2 YYDKDF (reference sequence). Trimming removed 5 bases from V and 4 bases from J, with 7 bases in between. The CDR3 region is CATSGRPDTQYF. CDR3 nucleotide sequence: TGTGCCACCAGCGGACGACCAGATACGCAGTATTTT.

A remark on this clone: Other DNA sequences in the sample encode the same CDR3. This chain joins TRBV7-8 and TRBJ2-1; D uncertain. Germline V gene data show CDR1 as SGHVS and CDR2 as FQNEAQ. The V end lost 3 bases, the J end lost 7 bases, and 4 bases lay between the germline ends. The CDR3 runs 11 residues. The CDR3 DNA reads TGTGCCAGCAGCTTGGGTAATGAGCAGTTCTTC. It specifies CASSLGNEQFF.

This chain links TRBV5-4 with TRBJ2-3; maybe TRBD2 (6 bases). This CDR3 is built from 13 residues. CDR1 is SGHNT, CDR2 YYREEE, per germline (reference sequence). With 6 bases removed from V and 7 bases from J, the gap between germline ends came to 15 bases. For the CDR3, the DNA is TGTGCCAGCACTGGCGGGGTCACGAATACGCAGTATTTT. It specifies CASTGGVTNTQYF.

The rearrangement joins TRBV9 to TRBJ2-1; weak D call: TRBD2 (6 bases). V shed 4 bases and J shed 0 bases, with 11 bases lying between them. The CDR3 has 15 amino acids. Per germline, CDR1 SGDLS and CDR2 YYNGEE. The CDR3 region has the DNA TGTGCCAGCAGCCCAAGACTAGGCTCCTACAATGAGCAGTTCTTC. It is translated as CASSPRLGSYNEQFF.

J is TRBJ2-1 and V is TRBV4-3, with D perhaps matching TRBD2 (6 bases). CDR1 and CDR2 from the germline V gene are LGHNA and YSLEER. V dropped 8 bases and J dropped 3 bases, with 11 bases sitting between them. This CDR3 is built from 13 residues. CDR3 amino acids: CASGSSVYNEQFF. The DNA for the CDR3 is TGCGCCAGCGGTTCTAGCGTCTACAATGAGCAGTTCTTC.